Presented here are 30 T cell receptor beta chains from one specimen sequenced in a study of blood T cell repertoires in COVID-19. Assay used: immunoSEQ multiplex PCR; TCRdb lists only in-frame clones, some missing. This sample has some 350,000 clones, with more than 70% found just once. The sample taken for sequencing was peripheral blood. Receptors were obtained from a woman in her sixties or seventies with COVID-19, enrolled during active disease.

The chain combines TRBV2 with TRBJ1-1; D is uncertain. The V gene lost 6 bases and the J gene lost 0 bases, with 8 bases spanning the gap. Germline lookup yields CDR1 SNHLY and CDR2 FYNNEI. The CDR3 is made up of 13 amino acids. CDR3 sequence (DNA): TGTGCCAGCAGACTAAGAGTGAACACTGAAGCTTTCTTT. Translation gives CASRLRVNTEAFF.

This rearrangement joins TRBV7-2 to TRBJ2-7; D not resolved. The CDR3 spans 15 residues. Trimming stripped 3 bases from V and 2 bases from J, with 14 bases between. Germline V CDR1 and CDR2: SGHTA, FQGNSA. CDR3 region: CASSLGLTDTYEQYF. The CDR3 DNA reads TGTGCCAGCAGCTTGGGCCTAACGGATACCTACGAGCAGTACTTC.

The genes are TRBV2 and TRBJ2-1; 12 bases agree with TRBD1. Germline CDR1 is SNHLY and CDR2 is FYNNEI. The CDR3 contains 12 residues. V lost 6 bases and J lost 14; bases outside the gene matches: 5. As DNA, the CDR3 is TGTGCCAGCAGGGGGACAGGGGGCTTTAAGTTCTTC. Encoded protein: CASRGTGGFKFF.

This rearrangement joins TRBV6-5 to TRBJ2-1, with TRBD2 matching over 7 bases. With V trimmed by 2 bases and J by 16 bases, 11 bases remained unmatched. The CDR3 sequence is 13 residues long. The V gene's germline CDR1 is MNHEY and CDR2 SVGAGI. CDR3 sequence (DNA): TGTGCCAGCAGTTACAGCTCAGGGCTAGCGGCCTTCTTC. It yields the protein CASSYSSGLAAFF.

In this sample, this clone turned up once. The gene calls are TRBV19 and TRBJ2-2; D gene uncertain. Trimming took off 4 bases at V and 3 bases at J, with 3 bases between the two ends. This CDR3 is built from 12 residues. Per the germline V gene, CDR1 is LNHDA and CDR2 is SQIVND (reference sequence). Here the CDR3 DNA reads TGTGCCAGTAGTACTTACACCGGGGAGCTGTTTTTT. This encodes CASSTYTGELFF.

The chain is built from TRBV15 and TRBJ1-5; 7 positions match TRBD1. Germline V gives CDR1 LNHNV, CDR2 YYDKDF (reference sequence). V lost 3 bases, J lost 15 bases, and 8 bases stayed unmatched. This CDR3 is built from 12 residues. The CDR3 reads CATSSGTADRHF. CDR3 sequence (DNA): TGTGCCACCAGCAGTGGGACAGCCGATCGGCATTTT.

The chain couples TRBV2 to TRBJ1-6, with D possibly TRBD1 on 5 matching bases. In germline, CDR1 is SNHLY, CDR2 FYNNEI. V was trimmed by 7 bases and J by 9 bases, leaving 16 bases between them. The CDR3 is 14 amino acids. The CDR3 nucleotides are TGTGCCAGCACAGGGCCGGGTTCGGGTTCACCCCTCCACTTT. Its protein is CASTGPGSGSPLHF.

The table lists this clone with a few counts. The chain combines TRBV5-1 with TRBJ1-2, with unresolved D. Germline CDR1 and CDR2: SGHRS and YFSETQ. V was trimmed by 3 bases and J by 6 bases, leaving 9 bases between them. The CDR3 length is 12 residues. As DNA, the CDR3 is TGCGCCAGCAGCTCCCCCGGGGATGGCTACACCTTC. Its translation is CASSSPGDGYTF.

The V gene is TRBV2, the J gene TRBJ1-2; D possibly corresponds to TRBD1 (5 bases). V lost 10 bases and J 0 bases, leaving 21 bases between the germline ends. CDR1 is SNHLY and CDR2 is FYNNEI in the germline V gene. The CDR3 consists of 16 residues. The CDR3 DNA follows: TGTGCCAAGAATACAGGAGATACAACTACTAACTATGGCTACACCTTC. This codes for CAKNTGDTTTNYGYTF. Full variable domain (missing parts from reference TRBV2 and TRBJ1-2): EPEVTQTPSHQVTQMGQEVILRCVPISNHLYFYWYRQILGQKVEFLVSFYNNEISEKSEIFDDQFSVERPDGSNFTLKIRSTKLEDSAMYFCAKNTGDTTTNYGYTFGSGTRLTVV.

The chain couples TRBV5-1 to TRBJ2-5; D remains unclear. Germline V lookup: CDR1 SGHRS, CDR2 YFSETQ. V dropped 4 bases and J dropped 2 bases, with 15 bases sitting between them. The CDR3 spans 15 residues. The CDR3 is CASSPEAMVQETQYF. The CDR3 DNA follows: TGCGCCAGCAGCCCAGAGGCCATGGTTCAAGAGACCCAGTACTTC.

In nucleotides, the CDR3 is TGCGCCAGCAGCTTACAGCTTAGCACAGATACGCAGTATTTT. Translated: CASSLQLSTDTQYF. The V and J genes are TRBV5-1 and TRBJ2-3; D gene unclear. Looked up from germline, CDR1 is SGHRS and CDR2 is YFSETQ. V was pared by 2 bases and J by 0 bases, with 7 bases between. CDR3 length equals 14 residues.

The gene calls are TRBV19 and TRBJ1-2; maybe TRBD1 (5 bases). Trimming left V 7 bases short and J 2 bases short, with 14 bases between. Germline assignment: CDR1 LNHDA and CDR2 SQIVND (reference sequence). The CDR3 is 14 residues long. The CDR3: CASTPRTLNYGYTF. For the CDR3, the DNA is TGTGCCAGTACCCCAAGGACACTCAACTATGGCTACACCTTC.

The V gene is TRBV7-9, the J gene TRBJ1-6, with 9 positions matching TRBD1. The CDR3 is made up of 17 amino acids. Germline values: CDR1 SEHNR, CDR2 FQNEAQ (reference sequence). V shed 0 bases, J shed 9 bases, and the junction held 9 bases outside the gene matches. The CDR3 DNA reads as TGTGCCAGCAGCTTAGCGGGGACAGGGCGACGGAGTTCACCCCTCCACTTT. Protein sequence: CASSLAGTGRRSSPLHF.

The CDR3 nucleotides are TGTGCCAGCAGTTCAGGCTCCAATCAGCCCCAGCATTTT. Translating gives CASSSGSNQPQHF. The V gene is TRBV27, the J gene TRBJ1-5, with unresolved D. CDR1 MNHEY and CDR2 SMNVEV come from the germline V gene (reference sequence). The V gene lost 4 bases and the J gene lost 3 bases, with 7 bases spanning the gap. CDR3 length: 13 amino acids.

This chain connects TRBV24-1 to TRBJ2-3, with TRBD2 matching over 11 bases. Germline values: CDR1 KGHDR, CDR2 SFDVKD. V lost 3 bases, J lost 2 bases, and 6 bases stayed unmatched. This CDR3 has 17 residues. This chain's CDR3 is CATSDPLAGANTDTQYF. CDR3 sequence (DNA): TGTGCCACCAGTGATCCACTAGCGGGGGCCAACACAGATACGCAGTATTTT.

The genes are TRBV5-1 and TRBJ1-4; D unclear. CDR3 length equals 14 residues. Germline values: CDR1 SGHRS, CDR2 YFSETQ. Trimming removed 4 bases from V and 6 bases from J, with 13 bases in between. In nucleotides, the CDR3 is TGCGCCAGCAGCGAATCTGAGGGATATGAAAAACTGTTTTTT. Protein: CASSESEGYEKLFF.

The chain couples TRBV11-2 to TRBJ1-2; D is ambiguous. Trimming removed 5 bases from V and 1 base from J, with 5 bases in between. CDR3 size: 12 residues. The germline gives CDR1 SGHAT, CDR2 FQNNGV. This CDR3 reads CASSPGNYGYTF. DNA for the CDR3: TGTGCCAGCAGCCCCGGTAACTATGGCTACACCTTC.

The chain couples TRBV6-5 to TRBJ1-4; TRBD1 is a possible D gene (6 bases). Per the germline V gene, CDR1 is MNHEY and CDR2 is SVGAGI. This CDR3 region has 14 residues. V was trimmed by 6 bases and J by 5 bases, leaving 13 bases between them. Here the CDR3 reads CASSQRGKNEKLFF. CDR3 DNA sequence: TGTGCCAGCAGCCAGAGGGGGAAAAATGAAAAACTGTTTTTT.

V and J are TRBV28 and TRBJ2-7; D is perhaps TRBD2 (6 bases). Trimming stripped 6 bases from V and 8 bases from J, with 23 bases between. Germline loops: CDR1 MDHEN, CDR2 SYDVKM. The CDR3 sequence is 15 residues long. The CDR3 DNA is TGTGCCAGCAGAGCTACCGGGACTCCCTCGGTGCAGCAGTACTTC. Encoded protein: CASRATGTPSVQQYF.

The chain links TRBV29-1 to TRBJ1-2; weak D call: TRBD1 (6 bases). V was shortened by 5 bases and J by 0 bases, with 10 bases between the two germline ends. The CDR3 totals 13 residues. CDR1 and CDR2 from the germline V gene are SQVTM and ANQGSEA. CDR3 DNA sequence: TGCAGCGTTTGGGACACTTCTAACTATGGCTACACCTTC. Translating it yields CSVWDTSNYGYTF.

The chain uses TRBV2 and TRBJ2-5, with D maybe TRBD1 (7 bases). V was trimmed by 0 bases and J by 3 bases, leaving 17 bases between them. Germline loops: CDR1 SNHLY, CDR2 FYNNEI. The CDR3 is made up of 17 amino acids. CDR3 sequence (DNA): TGTGCCAGCAGTGAAGCGCAGGGGGGCCGGGAAAAAGAGACCCAGTACTTC. This sequence encodes CASSEAQGGREKETQYF.

In DNA, the CDR3 is TGTGCCACCAGCACATGGGACAGCTGGAACACTGAAGCTTTCTTT. Translation gives CATSTWDSWNTEAFF. This sequence joins TRBV15 and TRBJ1-1; 7 bases map to TRBD1. Per the germline V gene, CDR1 is LNHNV and CDR2 is YYDKDF (reference sequence). Trimming removed 4 bases from V and 1 base from J; junction bases left unmatched: 6. The CDR3 is 15 residues long.

The chain links TRBV6-5 to TRBJ1-1; perhaps TRBD1 as D (5 bases). This CDR3 is 13 amino acids long. Germline V gene lookup returns CDR1 MNHEY and CDR2 SVGAGI. Trimming stripped 5 bases from V and 7 bases from J, with 14 bases between. The DNA of the CDR3 is TGTGCCAGCAGTATACAGGAGGGGCTTGAAGCTTTCTTT. This sequence encodes CASSIQEGLEAFF.

J is TRBJ1-1 and V is TRBV5-1; D gene unclear. Germline V CDR1 and CDR2: SGHRS, YFSETQ. The CDR3 runs to 13 residues. The ends were cut back, 2 bases at V and 2 bases at J, with 7 bases in the middle. The CDR3 coding sequence is TGCGCCAGCAGCTTCCTCAGTAACACTGAAGCTTTCTTT. It encodes CASSFLSNTEAFF.

V is TRBV12-3 or TRBV12-4 and J is TRBJ2-2; D not certain. The V end was cut by 7 bases, the J end by 4 bases, with 4 bases between. There are 11 residues in the CDR3. CDR3 bases: TGTGCCAGCACTCTCACCGGGGAGCTGTTTTTT. Its translation is CASTLTGELFF.

The rearrangement links TRBV3-1 (or the pseudogene TRBV3-2) to TRBJ1-2; D is perhaps TRBD1 (6 bases). CDR1 is LGHDT, CDR2 YNNKEL, per germline (reference sequence). Trimming stripped 10 bases from V and 3 bases from J, with 12 bases between. The CDR3 covers 12 residues. The CDR3 is CATQNRDYGYTF. The DNA for the CDR3 is TGTGCCACCCAGAACAGGGACTATGGCTACACCTTC.

The chain joins TRBV27 to TRBJ2-7; 7 nucleotides agree with TRBD1. The length of the CDR3 is 13 residues. Germline V gene data show CDR1 as MNHEY and CDR2 as SMNVEV (reference sequence). The trim removed 3 bases at V and 3 bases at J, leaving 2 bases unmatched. The CDR3 here is CASSLTGNYEQYF. The CDR3 DNA is TGTGCCAGCAGTTTGACAGGGAACTACGAGCAGTACTTC.

The V call is TRBV19, the J call TRBJ1-4; tentatively, D is TRBD1 (5 bases). The germline V gene encodes CDR1 LNHDA and CDR2 SQIVND (reference sequence). V was trimmed by 5 bases and J by 7 bases, leaving 14 bases between them. The CDR3 runs to 14 residues. CDR3 sequence reads: CASSVRQPSEKLFF. The CDR3 DNA is TGTGCCAGTAGTGTCCGACAGCCCTCTGAAAAACTGTTTTTT.

The J gene is TRBJ1-1, the V gene TRBV5-1; TRBD1 matches 8 bases. The CDR3 runs to 15 residues. The junction had 7 bases not matched to a gene; V was cut back by 3 bases and J by 3 bases. Germline CDR1 reads SGHRS; CDR2 reads YFSETQ. CDR3 coding DNA: TGCGCCAGCAGCTCCCAGGGGGCATTAGACACTGAAGCTTTCTTT. It yields the protein CASSSQGALDTEAFF.

This clone was seen a single time. The chain is built from TRBV12-3 or TRBV12-4 and TRBJ1-1, with TRBD1 as a possible D gene (6 bases). V was cut by 10 bases and J by 5 bases, with 11 bases left in between. This CDR3 region has 11 residues. CDR3 residues: CAIAGETEAFF. The DNA of the CDR3 is TGTGCCATCGCAGGGGAGACTGAAGCTTTCTTT.